This is a list of T cell receptor beta chains from one sample in a study of OX40 agonist ivuxolimab in advanced cancers. The table came from immunoSEQ multiplex PCR; TCRdb's copy has only in-frame clones and leaves some out. In the table there are approximately 60,000 clones, 85% to 90% of which are singletons. The specimen comprised CD4+ or CD8+ T cells sorted from blood, sampled in a trial of the OX40 agonist ivuxolimab. The receptor set was obtained from an adult with an advanced solid tumor such as melanoma, head and neck, liver or kidney cancer. Both conserved end residues are part of each CDR3. D genes are given only for firm matches. Some rows mark clone size as missing; the rest say once, few, many or name a class of expanded clone.

>NA|TRBV27|NA|TRBJ1-1
CASSSGAGEAFF
TGTGCCAGCAGTTCAGGGGCGGGGGAAGCTTTCTTT
>few|TRBV19|NA|TRBJ2-7
CASSITGMTDEQYF
TGTGCCAGTAGTATTACTGGGATGACCGACGAGCAGTACTTC
>NA|TRBV10-2|NA|TRBJ2-5
CASSRVGIPYQETQYF
TGCGCCAGCTCCCGAGTCGGAATCCCGTACCAAGAGACCCAGTACTTC
>NA|TRBV19|TRBD1|TRBJ1-6
CASSNYRGTNSPLHF
TGTGCCAGTAGTAACTACAGGGGGACTAATTCACCCCTCCACTTT
>NA|TRBV5-4|TRBD1|TRBJ1-2
CASSLGTRGPYGYTF
TGTGCCAGCAGCTTGGGGACTAGGGGGCCCTATGGCTACACCTTC
>NA|TRBV7-9|NA|TRBJ1-2
CASSLALGLDGYTF
TGTGCCAGCAGCTTAGCCCTGGGGTTGGATGGCTACACCTTC
>NA|TRBV27|NA|TRBJ2-3
CASSLGTDTQYF
TGTGCCAGCAGTTTAGGGACAGATACGCAGTATTTT
>few|TRBV27|TRBD2|TRBJ2-3
CASSPYSGSTDTQYF
TGTGCCAGCAGCCCTTATAGCGGGAGTACAGATACGCAGTATTTT
>NA|TRBV5-1|NA|TRBJ2-7
CASSFRIGYEQYF
TGCGCCAGCAGCTTTAGAATAGGTTACGAGCAGTACTTC
>NA|TRBV15|TRBD1|TRBJ1-1
CATSSQGVNTEAFF
TGTGCCACCAGCAGTCAGGGGGTGAACACTGAAGCTTTCTTT
>NA|TRBV7-9|NA|TRBJ1-2
CASSLAVRQNTF
TGTGCCAGCAGCTTAGCGGTGCGGCAGAACACCTTC
>NA|TRBV29-1|NA|TRBJ1-2
CSVEDPVSGYGYTF
TGCAGCGTTGAAGATCCTGTTTCGGGGTATGGCTACACCTTC
>NA|TRBV5-3|TRBD1|TRBJ2-1
CARRGAGQELNEQFF
TGTGCCAGAAGAGGGGCGGGACAGGAACTCAATGAGCAGTTCTTC
>NA|TRBV7-6|NA|TRBJ2-1
CASSSRVGSGYNEQFF
TGTGCCAGCAGTAGCAGGGTCGGGAGCGGGTACAATGAGCAGTTCTTC
>NA|TRBV4-1|TRBD1|TRBJ2-1
CASSLRTGGARYEQFF
TGCGCCAGCAGCCTAAGGACAGGGGGCGCGCGATATGAGCAGTTCTTC
>NA|TRBV10-2|NA|TRBJ2-5
CASSDSVLGETQYF
TGCGCCAGCAGTGATAGTGTTTTAGGGGAGACCCAGTACTTC
>NA|TRBV7-6|TRBD2|TRBJ2-1
CASSQVLAGDNEQFF
TGTGCCAGCAGCCAAGTCCTAGCGGGGGACAATGAGCAGTTCTTC
>NA|TRBV7-3|NA|TRBJ2-5
CASSLGLATGETQYF
TGTGCCAGCAGCTTAGGGCTAGCAACGGGAGAGACCCAGTACTTC
>NA|TRBV6-5|NA|TRBJ2-7
CASTSGSYEQYF
TGTGCCAGCACCTCAGGCTCCTACGAGCAGTACTTC
>NA|TRBV19|TRBD2|TRBJ2-1
CASTLIAGGHNEQFF
TGTGCCAGTACTTTGATAGCGGGGGGCCACAATGAGCAGTTCTTC